The rows below give T cell receptor beta chains drawn from one sample of a study of blood T cell repertoires in COVID-19. TCRdb's table, derived via immunoSEQ multiplex PCR, lists solely in-frame clones and lacks some. The table shows fewer than 250,000 clones, with 83% occurring only once. Sequences were obtained from peripheral blood. These receptors were collected from a human donor in a cohort sampled during active COVID-19. CDR3s include the opening cysteine and the closing phenylalanine or tryptophan. D genes are given only for firm matches. Some rows mark clone size as missing; the rest say once, few, many or name a class of expanded clone.

J gene,clone size,V gene,D gene,CDR3 DNA,CDR3 protein
TRBJ2-7,once,TRBV3-1/TRBV3-2,.,TGTGCCAGCAGCCAAGGTGAGGAACGGCAGTACTTC,CASSQGEERQYF
TRBJ2-2,.,TRBV3-1/TRBV3-2,TRBD1,TGTGCCAGCAGCCGGAGGGGGGACAGGGTTCCCGGGGAGCTGTTTTTT,CASSRRGDRVPGELFF
TRBJ1-6,.,TRBV6-5,TRBD1,TGTGCCAGCAGTCCCCGGACAGGAAGCAATTCACCCCTCCACTTT,CASSPRTGSNSPLHF
TRBJ1-1,.,TRBV5-5,TRBD1,TGTGCCAGCAGCTTTTTGGACAGGGTGAACACTGAAGCTTTCTTT,CASSFLDRVNTEAFF
TRBJ2-5,once,TRBV7-2,TRBD1,TGTGCCAGCAGCTTAGATGGAGACAGGGTTTGGGAGACCCAGTACTTC,CASSLDGDRVWETQYF
TRBJ1-1,.,TRBV3-1/TRBV3-2,.,TGTGCCAGCAGCCAAGGCGACAGTCTAGAAGCTTTCTTT,CASSQGDSLEAFF
TRBJ1-2,.,TRBV9,.,TGTGCCAGCAGCACGTTACAGGGTGGAGTAAGTGGCTACACCTTC,CASSTLQGGVSGYTF
TRBJ2-7,.,TRBV7-9,TRBD1,TGTGCCAGCAGCTTGGACAGGTATTCCTACGAGCAGTACTTC,CASSLDRYSYEQYF
TRBJ2-5,.,TRBV10-3,TRBD2,TGTGCCATCAGTGACCCCACGGGGCTAGCGGGAGTTGGATTGTACCAAGAGACCCAGTACTTC,CAISDPTGLAGVGLYQETQYF
TRBJ2-3,many,TRBV24-1,.,TGTGCCACCAGTGATTTAGGCGGAAGCACAGATACGCAGTATTTT,CATSDLGGSTDTQYF
TRBJ1-1,.,TRBV6-1,.,TGTGCCAGCAGTGAATACGGGTACATGACTGAAGCTTTCTTT,CASSEYGYMTEAFF
TRBJ1-5,.,TRBV27,.,TGTGCCAGCAGCTCAGGGTTACAGCCCCAGCATTTT,CASSSGLQPQHF
TRBJ2-3,.,TRBV5-1,TRBD2,TGCGCCAGCAGCTCCGGGGGGGGTCATCAAGATACGCAGTATTTT,CASSSGGGHQDTQYF
TRBJ2-7,.,TRBV30,.,TGTGCCTGGGAAACAGGGTCCTACGAGCAGTACTTC,CAWETGSYEQYF
TRBJ2-5,.,TRBV28,.,TGTGCCAGCAGTCCATACTCATCAGGGCAAGAGACCCAGTACTTC,CASSPYSSGQETQYF
TRBJ2-2,.,TRBV28,TRBD1,TGTGCCAGCAGAGGACAGGGGGTTGGCACCGGGGAGCTGTTTTTT,CASRGQGVGTGELFF